This T cell receptor beta chain stems from a study of response to subunit inactivated influenza vaccine. General study results and limits: The authors proposed limited new T cell recruitment per seasonal influenza vaccination.

This clonotype has just a few counts. What it binds is unknown. The V gene's germline CDR1 is SGHVS and CDR2 FNYEAQ. CDR3 size: 13 residues. Deletions cut 8 bases from V and 8 bases from J, with 16 bases between. One entry per CDR3 protein, called by TCRdb with MiXCR from the RT-PCR reads. This table has 250,000 to 350,000 distinct CDR3 sequences, approximately 20% appearing once. This material consisted of PBMCs from blood, taken less than 22 months after vaccination. The rearrangement joins TRBV7-6 to TRBJ1-5; no reliable D call. The receptor was isolated from a man between 50 and 69 years old who received an inactivated influenza vaccine. The CDR3 reads CASAHQPGEPQHF. The CDR3 region has the DNA TGTGCCAGCGCACATCAACCGGGCGAGCCCCAGCATTTT.